The T cell receptor (beta chain) described here comes from a study of cytotoxic CD8 clonotypes in ibrutinib-treated CLL. Turning to the study itself: Enrolment comprised some 10 relapsed/refractory and over 14 treatment-naive patients; 17 were IGHV unmutated. Responses: roughly 24 partial, 2 complete; after median roughly 68 months, around 14 stayed remitted, some twelve progressed. Study-wide findings and caveats: Sampling time points were not equivalent between sustained-remission and progressing patients. Once treatment began, public clonotypes, which were uncommon, contracted or stayed stable.

Trimming removed 1 base at V and 1 base at J, with 5 bases between. This CDR3 is 14 amino acids long. The germline V gene has CDR1 SGHTA and CDR2 FQGTGA. This clone was recorded at least ten times. Its specificity is unknown. Clones were sequenced by immunoSEQ multiplex PCR, and TCRdb holds only the in-frame ones, with some missing. The data hold about 180,000 clones, with about 80% observed a single time. This chain uses TRBV7-3 with TRBJ1-5; D unresolved. This clonotype originated in a human donor with chronic lymphocytic leukemia. Source: PBMCs, taken after 24 months of ibrutinib treatment. The CDR3 protein is CASSLKESNQPQHF. CDR3 sequence (DNA): TGTGCCAGCAGCTTAAAAGAGAGCAATCAGCCCCAGCATTTT.